The 18 T cell receptor beta chains listed next were all sequenced from one sample in a study of shared clonotypes between healthy human individuals. Using immunoSEQ multiplex PCR, the repertoire was profiled, and TCRdb retains in-frame clones only, with some absent. Of approximately 810,000 clones listed, 80% to 95% are singletons. The naive CD8 fraction comprised CD45RO-negative cells positively selected for CCR7 and excluded terminally differentiated effector memory CD45RA+ cells. Sequenced sample: naive CD8+ T cells sorted from blood. The origin of the receptors is a man younger than 45 in good health.

The chain carries TRBV19 and TRBJ2-7, with D possibly being TRBD1 (5 bases). Germline V gives CDR1 LNHDA, CDR2 SQIVND (reference sequence). The V end was cut by 5 bases, the J end by 0 bases, with 8 bases between. This CDR3 contains 13 residues. The CDR3 nucleotides read TGTGCCAGTAGTCCGACAGTCTCCTACGAGCAGTACTTC. Translated, it gives CASSPTVSYEQYF. Using reference TRBV19 and TRBJ2-7 for the parts outside the CDR3, the full variable domain is DGGITQSPKYLFRKEGQNVTLSCEQNLNHDAMYWYRQDPGQGLRLIYYSQIVNDFQKGDIAEGYSVSREKKESFPLTVTSAQKNPTAFYLCASSPTVSYEQYFGPGTRLTVT.

This clone has only one observation. The genes are TRBV2 and TRBJ2-7; 7 bases align to TRBD1. In germline, CDR1 is SNHLY, CDR2 FYNNEI. The CDR3 contains 16 residues. The trim removed 8 bases at V and 0 bases at J, leaving 13 bases unmatched. The CDR3 sequence is CASCNLTGQSSYEQYF. The CDR3 region has the DNA TGTGCCAGCTGCAACTTGACGGGACAGTCCTCCTACGAGCAGTACTTC.

Only one count was recorded for this clone. The chain carries TRBV15 and TRBJ2-1, with 7 nucleotides matching TRBD1. The CDR3 has 13 residues. Germline CDR1 and CDR2: LNHNV and YYDKDF (reference sequence). Trimming removed 6 bases from V and 5 bases from J; junction bases left unmatched: 4. The CDR3 spells CATRMDRNNEQFF. The DNA for the CDR3 is TGTGCCACCAGAATGGACAGGAACAATGAGCAGTTCTTC.

A note on this clone: The sample contains more than one DNA sequence encoding this CDR3. This sequence joins TRBV27 and TRBJ2-7; no firm D call. Trimming shortened V by 6 bases and J by 7 bases, and 13 bases separated the two germline ends. Germline V CDR1 and CDR2: MNHEY, SMNVEV (reference sequence). The CDR3 is 12 residues long. The CDR3 DNA reads as TGTGCCAGCAGCCAACTGGGCGATGAGCAGTACTTC. This gives the protein CASSQLGDEQYF.

J is TRBJ1-1 and V is TRBV4-1; D is ambiguous. In germline, CDR1 is MGHRA, CDR2 YSYEKL. V dropped 7 bases and J dropped 4 bases, with 16 bases sitting between them. This CDR3 comprises 14 residues. The CDR3: CASTTMAGITEAFF. The CDR3 DNA follows: TGCGCCAGCACCACAATGGCCGGGATCACTGAAGCTTTCTTT.

Here the CDR3 DNA reads TGCGCCAGCAGTGAAGTAAGACAGGGTGGCGAGCAGTACTTC. Translated, it gives CASSEVRQGGEQYF. The rearrangement links TRBV10-1 to TRBJ2-7; 7 nucleotides agree with TRBD1. Trimming took 3 bases from V and 6 from J; bases not matched to a gene: 8. The germline V gene encodes CDR1 WNHNN and CDR2 SYGVQD (reference sequence). CDR3 length: 14 amino acids.

The rearrangement uses TRBV2 and TRBJ2-1; tentatively, D is TRBD2 (6 bases). Trimming cost V 8 bases and J 4 bases, with 9 bases left between them. The CDR3 runs 12 residues. Germline V lookup: CDR1 SNHLY, CDR2 FYNNEI. The CDR3 coding sequence is TGTGCCAGCCGGGGGAAATACAATGAGCAGTTCTTC. The encoded protein is CASRGKYNEQFF.

This CDR3 reads CASSSLSGQVDYSVLPEFF. The CDR3 DNA follows: TGTGCCAGCAGCTCCCTGTCGGGGCAGGTAGACTATTCAGTTCTCCCCGAGTTTTTT. V and J are TRBV7-9 and TRBJ1-4; tentatively, D is TRBD1 (5 bases). Germline CDR1 SEHNR, CDR2 FQNEAQ (reference sequence). The V and J ends lost 4 bases and 16 bases respectively, with 37 bases between them. This CDR3 has 19 residues.

The gene calls are TRBV19 and TRBJ2-2, with no clear D. The CDR3 is made up of 12 amino acids. V was shortened by 3 bases and J by 6 bases, with 5 bases between the two germline ends. CDR1 is LNHDA, CDR2 SQIVND, per germline (reference sequence). The CDR3 sequence: CASSIIAGELFF. The CDR3 DNA follows: TGTGCCAGTAGTATTATCGCCGGGGAGCTGTTTTTT.

This rearrangement joins TRBV5-4 to TRBJ2-1; D tentatively reads TRBD1 or TRBD2 (5 bases each). CDR1 and CDR2 from the germline V gene are SGHNT and YYREEE (reference sequence). The CDR3 totals 11 residues. The V gene lost 9 bases and the J gene lost 8 bases, with 12 bases spanning the gap. The CDR3 region is CAIFRGDEQFF. In DNA, the CDR3 is TGTGCCATTTTTAGGGGAGATGAGCAGTTCTTC.

The chain recombines TRBV28 with TRBJ2-7; TRBD2 matches 8 bases. V was pared by 2 bases and J by 2 bases, with 17 bases of the junction left unmatched. Germline V gene data show CDR1 as MDHEN and CDR2 as SYDVKM. This CDR3 has 19 amino acids. The CDR3 here is CASSLLGLAGQRIPYEQYF. The CDR3, as DNA: TGTGCCAGCAGTTTACTAGGGCTAGCGGGCCAGAGGATTCCCTACGAGCAGTACTTC.

The chain combines TRBV9 with TRBJ2-3; D tentatively fits TRBD1 or TRBD2 (5 bases each). The CDR3 contains 13 residues. V was pared by 3 bases and J by 9 bases, with 14 bases between. Germline assignment: CDR1 SGDLS and CDR2 YYNGEE. CDR3 in amino acids: CASSGPLRDTQYF. CDR3 DNA: TGTGCCAGCAGCGGGCCCTTGAGGGACACGCAGTATTTT.

This chain connects TRBV27 to TRBJ2-1; TRBD2 matches at 13 bases. The junction had 6 bases not matched to a gene; V was cut back by 5 bases and J by 8 bases. CDR3 length: 15 amino acids. CDR1 is MNHEY, CDR2 SMNVEV, per germline (reference sequence). The CDR3 loop is CASSLTSGRLDEQFF. The CDR3 nucleotides are TGTGCCAGCAGTCTGACTAGCGGGAGGTTGGATGAGCAGTTCTTC.

This chain connects TRBV5-1 to TRBJ2-1; D not certain. In germline, CDR1 is SGHRS, CDR2 YFSETQ. The CDR3 consists of 13 residues. Trimming took off 3 bases at V and 8 bases at J, with 12 bases between the two ends. CDR3 DNA: TGCGCCAGCAGCTCGCTGGGTGCCCATGAGCAGTTCTTC. This translates into CASSSLGAHEQFF. The full variable domain, in which reference TRBV5-1 and TRBJ2-1 provide the parts outside the CDR3, is KAGVTQTPRYLIKTRGQQVTLSCSPISGHRSVSWYQQTPGQGLQFLFEYFSETQRNKGNFPGRFSGRQFSNSRSEMNVSTLELGDSALYLCASSSLGAHEQFFGPGTRLTVL.

This clone has a single count. This CDR3 reads CASSLGLAASYEQYF. The DNA for the CDR3 is TGTGCCAGCAGTCTCGGACTAGCGGCCTCCTACGAGCAGTACTTC. This chain connects TRBV6-6 to TRBJ2-7; the match to TRBD2 covers 10 bases. V gave up 5 bases and J gave up 0 bases; unmatched junction bases: 4. Germline V lookup: CDR1 MNHNY, CDR2 SVGAGI (reference sequence). CDR3 length equals 15 residues.

The genes are TRBV28 and TRBJ1-2; 9 nucleotides align to TRBD1. The CDR3 is made up of 18 amino acids. V lost 4 bases and J lost 5; bases outside the gene matches: 17. Germline CDR1 is MDHEN and CDR2 is SYDVKM. This CDR3 reads CASSSPVHRDREMYGYTF. CDR3 sequence (DNA): TGTGCCAGCAGTTCCCCGGTCCATCGGGACAGGGAGATGTATGGCTACACCTTC.

J is TRBJ2-1 and V is TRBV11-3; D possibly corresponds to TRBD1 (5 bases). Germline V CDR1 and CDR2: SGHNT, YENEEA. The V end was cut by 1 base, the J end by 6 bases, with 7 bases between. The CDR3 covers 13 residues. CDR3 DNA sequence: TGTGCCAGCAGCTTAGGTCAGGGCAATGAGCAGTTCTTC. Residues: CASSLGQGNEQFF.

Remarks on this clone: The same CDR3 also results from other DNA sequences found in this sample. The rearrangement uses TRBV27 and TRBJ2-7, with 8 bases lining up with TRBD1. CDR3 length: 15 residues. Per the germline V gene, CDR1 is MNHEY and CDR2 is SMNVEV (reference sequence). V was clipped by 4 bases and J by 2 bases; unmatched bases: 7. The CDR3: CASSYSGQGTYEQYF. DNA of the CDR3: TGTGCCAGCAGTTACTCAGGACAGGGTACCTACGAGCAGTACTTC.